These 21 T cell receptor beta chains came from one sample sequenced in a study of neurological immune-mediated disorders. In TCRdb, the 5' RACE reads were re-called with MiXCR into one record per CDR3 protein. The sample lists approximately 65,000 distinct CDR3 sequences, roughly 4.9% occurring once. Sequencing was done on a sample of PBMCs. Receptor source: a human donor with multiple sclerosis. The donor label of this sample is uncertain.

This clonotype has ten or more counts. This rearrangement joins TRBV6-1 to TRBJ2-3; perhaps TRBD2 as D (6 bases). The CDR3 extends over 13 amino acids. Per the germline V gene, CDR1 is MNHNS and CDR2 is SASEGT. Trimming left V 6 bases short and J 1 base short, with 8 bases between. CDR3 DNA: TGTGCCAGCAGGCCGGGGGGCACAGATACGCAGTATTTT. This encodes CASRPGGTDTQYF.

This clonotype was found once. V usage is TRBV18 and J usage is TRBJ2-5; TRBD1 might be the D (6 bases). The CDR3 totals 13 residues. CDR1 is KGHSH, CDR2 LQKENI, per germline. Trimming stripped 4 bases from V and 5 bases from J, with 11 bases between. This chain's CDR3 is CASSRGQGETQYF. CDR3 in DNA: TGTGCCAGCTCACGCGGGCAGGGGGAGACCCAGTACTTC.

Here the CDR3 DNA reads TGTGCCAGCAGTTATGGGGAAGCAGATACGCAGTATTTT. Its protein product is CASSYGEADTQYF. The V call is TRBV6-2 or TRBV6-3, the J call TRBJ2-3; D call uncertain. Trimming left V 3 bases short and J 4 bases short, with 8 bases between. From germline, CDR1 is MNHEY and CDR2 SVGEGT. The CDR3 spans 13 residues.

This clonotype was observed many times. J is TRBJ2-2 and V is TRBV7-2; 7 bases fit TRBD2. Trimming took 4 bases from V and 5 from J; bases not matched to a gene: 16. The CDR3 is 18 residues long. Per germline, CDR1 SGHTA and CDR2 FQGNSA. In DNA, the CDR3 is TGTGCCAGCAGCTCGCGGCTGGGGGGATACGGGAGGACCGGGGAGCTGTTTTTT. It is translated as CASSSRLGGYGRTGELFF. Combining the CDR3 with reference TRBV7-2 and TRBJ2-2 gives the whole variable domain GAGVSQSPSNKVTEKGKDVELRCDPISGHTALYWYRQSLGQGLEFLIYFQGNSAPDKSGLPSDRFSAERTGGSVSTLTIQRTQQEDSAVYLCASSSRLGGYGRTGELFFGEGSRLTVL.

This clonotype has ten or more counts. The V call is TRBV5-1, the J call TRBJ1-2, with D unresolved. V was trimmed by 2 bases and J by 6 bases, leaving 14 bases between them. The CDR3 covers 14 residues. CDR1 SGHRS and CDR2 YFSETQ come from the germline V gene. The DNA of the CDR3 is TGCGCCAGCAGCTTTTCGCATCACCAGGATGGCTACACCTTC. Protein: CASSFSHHQDGYTF.

The sample holds many counts of this clonotype. This chain joins TRBV5-1 and TRBJ1-1; the match to TRBD1 covers 8 bases. The V gene end was trimmed by 9 bases and the J gene end by 10 bases; junction bases not matched to a gene: 11. Germline-derived CDR1 and CDR2 are SGHRS and YFSETQ. The CDR3 totals 12 residues. CDR3 DNA: TGCGCCACCTCAGAGTTGGGGACAGGAGCTTTCTTT. Translated, it gives CATSELGTGAFF. The whole variable domain, remainder taken from reference TRBV5-1 and TRBJ1-1, is KAGVTQTPRYLIKTRGQQVTLSCSPISGHRSVSWYQQTPGQGLQFLFEYFSETQRNKGNFPGRFSGRQFSNSRSEMNVSTLELGDSALYLCATSELGTGAFFGQGTRLTVV.

This clonotype was observed at least ten times. The chain employs TRBV7-2 and TRBJ2-7; 9 nucleotides line up with TRBD1. CDR3 length: 15 residues. Unmatched junction bases numbered 8, after V lost 3 bases and J lost 5 bases. Germline V gene lookup returns CDR1 SGHTA and CDR2 FQGNSA. The CDR3: CASSFFGTGTHEQYF. In nucleotides, the CDR3 is TGTGCCAGCAGCTTTTTCGGGACAGGGACCCACGAGCAGTACTTC.

This clonotype was observed a handful of times. The genes are TRBV7-8 and TRBJ2-1, with 10 bases lining up with TRBD2. This CDR3 is 14 amino acids long. In germline, CDR1 is SGHVS, CDR2 FQNEAQ. The trim removed 1 base at V and 7 bases at J, leaving 1 base unmatched. The CDR3 DNA sequence: TGTGCCAGCAGCTTAGAGCGGGGGGGGAATGAGCAGTTCTTC. It translates to CASSLERGGNEQFF.

This chain joins TRBV5-6 and TRBJ2-3; TRBD2 matches 7 bases. Germline V gene data show CDR1 as SGHDT and CDR2 as YYEEEE. The V segment lost 3 bases and the J segment 5 bases; nucleotides outside the gene matches: 6. This CDR3 region has 14 residues. The CDR3 nucleotides are TGTGCCAGCAGCTCCTTACTAGCGAAAGATACGCAGTATTTT. It is translated as CASSSLLAKDTQYF.

This clonotype occurred many times. A much larger clone sits a single nucleotide away, making a read error possible. V and J are TRBV7-8 and TRBJ1-5; D remains unclear. V was shortened by 2 bases and J by 0 bases, with 11 bases between the two germline ends. Germline CDR1 SGHVS, CDR2 FQNEAQ. The CDR3 runs 16 residues. CDR3 nucleotide sequence: TGTGCCAGCAGCTTACGGGTGGCGGATAGCAATCAGCCCCAGCATTTT. Encoded protein: CASSLRVADSNQPQHF.

The chain recombines TRBV5-1 with TRBJ2-1; D is undetermined. V dropped 2 bases and J dropped 1 base, with 10 bases sitting between them. The CDR3 consists of 15 residues. Germline loops: CDR1 SGHRS, CDR2 YFSETQ. The CDR3 here is CASSLLGLSYNEQFF. The CDR3 bases are TGCGCCAGCAGCTTACTCGGTCTTTCCTACAATGAGCAGTTCTTC.

Ten or more counts support this clonotype. The rearrangement uses TRBV6-5 and TRBJ1-2; 12 bases fit TRBD1. The CDR3 consists of 15 residues. J gave up 7 bases and V 6 bases, and 9 bases lay outside the gene matches. In germline, CDR1 is MNHEY, CDR2 SVGAGI. CDR3 in amino acids: CASSTRDRGLIGYTF. The CDR3 bases are TGTGCCAGCAGCACCAGGGACAGGGGGCTTATTGGCTACACCTTC.

The table lists this clonotype with many counts. This chain uses TRBV5-1 with TRBJ1-1; no firm D call. Germline CDR1 SGHRS, CDR2 YFSETQ. V was cut by 2 bases and J by 4 bases, with 12 bases left in between. CDR3 size: 14 residues. The chain's CDR3 is CASSFQASSTEAFF. DNA for the CDR3: TGCGCCAGCAGCTTCCAGGCATCGAGCACTGAAGCTTTCTTT. Full variable domain (remainder filled in from reference TRBV5-1 and TRBJ1-1): KAGVTQTPRYLIKTRGQQVTLSCSPISGHRSVSWYQQTPGQGLQFLFEYFSETQRNKGNFPGRFSGRQFSNSRSEMNVSTLELGDSALYLCASSFQASSTEAFFGQGTRLTVV.

This clonotype was counted ten times or more. For the CDR3, the DNA is TGCAGTGCTCCCCCCCCGGGACGGGAGGGCACCGGGGAGCTGTTTTTT. It is translated as CSAPPPGREGTGELFF. The V and J genes are TRBV20-1 and TRBJ2-2; 8 nucleotides match TRBD2. The length of the CDR3 is 16 residues. Trimming took 5 bases from V and 4 from J; bases not matched to a gene: 12. CDR1 DFQATT and CDR2 SNEGSKA come from the germline V gene (reference sequence).

This clonotype was recorded at least ten times. V and J are TRBV6-2 or TRBV6-3 and TRBJ2-7; unclear D gene. CDR3 length: 13 amino acids. Germline CDR1 reads MNHEY; CDR2 reads SVGEGT. V was cut by 5 bases and J by 4 bases, with 12 bases left in between. CDR3 DNA sequence: TGTGCCAGCAGTCCCCGGCTCCCTTACGAGCAGTACTTC. This codes for CASSPRLPYEQYF.

This clonotype has at least ten counts. This chain links TRBV5-5 with TRBJ1-4; D call uncertain. Germline loops: CDR1 SGHKS, CDR2 YYEKEE (reference sequence). There are 15 residues in the CDR3. With 4 bases removed from V and 0 bases from J, the gap between germline ends came to 10 bases. The CDR3 DNA reads TGTGCCAGCAGCCGGCTGAGCGCAACTAATGAAAAACTGTTTTTT. It is translated as CASSRLSATNEKLFF.

Many counts were recorded for this clonotype. CDR3 protein: CASGVGTGSQPQHF. The CDR3 nucleotides are TGTGCCAGCGGAGTCGGGACAGGGAGTCAGCCCCAGCATTTT. This chain links TRBV27 with TRBJ1-5, with 9 bases aligning to TRBD1. After removal of 8 bases from V and 6 bases from J, the junction contained 8 bases not matched to a gene. The CDR3 is 14 residues long. Per germline, CDR1 MNHEY and CDR2 SMNVEV (reference sequence).

This clonotype was seen many times. This chain connects TRBV20-1 to TRBJ2-3, with 9 positions matching TRBD2. The CDR3 length is 14 residues. V trimming: 5 bases; J trimming: 2 bases; junction bases outside the gene matches: 5. Germline CDR1 is DFQATT and CDR2 is SNEGSKA (reference sequence). CDR3 sequence (DNA): TGCAGTGCTCCTCCGGGACTAGCCACAGATACGCAGTATTTT. It yields the protein CSAPPGLATDTQYF.

This clonotype was detected many times. J is TRBJ1-1 and V is TRBV7-2; no definite D call. CDR3 length: 16 amino acids. Trimming cost V 2 bases and J 0 bases, with 13 bases left between them. Per the germline V gene, CDR1 is SGHTA and CDR2 is FQGNSA. The DNA for the CDR3 is TGTGCCAGCAGCTTACAGCAGAGCTTTATGAACACTGAAGCTTTCTTT. Encoded protein: CASSLQQSFMNTEAFF.

The sample holds many counts of this clonotype. The chain couples TRBV5-1 to TRBJ2-5; 8 nucleotides align to TRBD1. Germline trimming cut 3 bases from V and 1 base from J; bases unmatched to any gene: 5. This CDR3 is 15 amino acids long. Germline values: CDR1 SGHRS, CDR2 YFSETQ. Here the CDR3 reads CASSSVTGGQETQYF. CDR3 nucleotide sequence: TGCGCCAGCAGCTCAGTTACAGGGGGCCAAGAGACCCAGTACTTC. The variable domain in full, with the rest retrieved from reference TRBV5-1 and TRBJ2-5, is KAGVTQTPRYLIKTRGQQVTLSCSPISGHRSVSWYQQTPGQGLQFLFEYFSETQRNKGNFPGRFSGRQFSNSRSEMNVSTLELGDSALYLCASSSVTGGQETQYFGPGTRLLVL.

This clonotype was detected ten times or more. CDR3 nucleotides: TGCGCCAGCAGCTCGCCATATGGCAGCCGGAACACTGAAGCTTTCTTT. This codes for CASSSPYGSRNTEAFF. The chain recombines TRBV5-1 with TRBJ1-1; D remains ambiguous. Deletions cut 3 bases from V and 1 base from J, with 16 bases between. The CDR3 has 16 amino acids. The germline CDR1 and CDR2 sequences are SGHRS and YFSETQ.